Presented here are 29 T cell receptor beta chains from one specimen sequenced in a study of T-cell memory formation after mild COVID-19. From the 5' RACE reads, TCRdb called clonotypes with MiXCR, one entry per CDR3 protein. Of hundreds of thousands of distinct CDR3 sequences listed, roughly 17% are singletons. The sample was PBMCs or a T cell subset sorted from them (not recorded which). These receptors originate from an adult woman who had mild COVID-19 (a few samples of this study predate the infection). Cell type and time point are not known.

The chain combines TRBV21-1 with TRBJ1-4. TRBV21-1 is termed a pseudogene. The CDR3 has 16 amino acids. The CDR3 DNA sequence: TGTGCCAGCAGCAAAGCAAAGAGAGGGCTCAATGAAAAACTGTTTTTT. As protein: CASSKAKRGLNEKLFF.

In DNA, the CDR3 is TGCGCCAGCAGCTTGACTAGCGGGAGGGCCTATGAGCAGTTCTTC. This codes for CASSLTSGRAYEQFF. The V call is TRBV5-1, the J call TRBJ2-1; 13 nucleotides agree with TRBD2. Trimming cost V 1 base and J 8 bases; bases outside gene matches: 3. The CDR3 spans 15 residues. Germline lookup yields CDR1 SGHRS and CDR2 YFSETQ.

There are a few counts of this clonotype. The chain is built from TRBV5-1 and TRBJ2-1, with 10 bases that match TRBD1. Germline V gives CDR1 SGHRS, CDR2 YFSETQ. There are 15 residues in the CDR3. The V and J ends lost 4 bases and 4 bases, in that order; junction bases with no gene match: 5. In nucleotides, the CDR3 is TGCGCCAGCAGCGAGGACAGGGGGTTGTACAATGAGCAGTTCTTC. Its translation is CASSEDRGLYNEQFF.

This clonotype occurred a few times. The chain recombines TRBV7-6 with TRBJ2-5; no definite D call. V gave up 2 bases and J gave up 0 bases, with 7 bases separating them. CDR1 and CDR2 from the germline V gene are SGHVS and FNYEAQ. This CDR3 has 14 residues. The chain's CDR3 is CASSLSRYQETQYF. CDR3 sequence (DNA): TGTGCCAGCAGCTTAAGTAGATACCAAGAGACCCAGTACTTC.

The chain recombines TRBV12-5 with TRBJ2-5; 7 positions agree with TRBD1. V lost 7 bases to trimming and J lost 4 bases; unmatched junction nucleotides: 6. The germline V gene encodes CDR1 LGHNT and CDR2 FRNRAP. This CDR3 has 13 residues. The DNA of the CDR3 is TGTGCTAGTGCGACGACAGGGCTAGAGACCCAGTACTTC. Its protein product is CASATTGLETQYF.

The chain is built from TRBV10-2 and TRBJ2-5; maybe TRBD2 (6 bases). V lost 4 bases and J 4 bases, leaving 10 bases between the germline ends. Germline V CDR1 and CDR2: WSHSY, SAAADI. The length of the CDR3 is 13 residues. CDR3 protein: CASSGDSRETQYF. CDR3 DNA sequence: TGCGCCAGCAGTGGGGACTCGCGAGAGACCCAGTACTTC.

This clonotype has just one count. The chain employs TRBV3-1 and TRBJ2-7; TRBD1 matches 7 bases. The CDR3 runs to 14 residues. The V segment lost 0 bases and the J segment 3 bases; nucleotides outside the gene matches: 2. Looked up from germline, CDR1 is LGHDT and CDR2 is YNNKEL (reference sequence). The CDR3 protein is CASSQDGTVYEQYF. The DNA for the CDR3 is TGTGCCAGCAGCCAAGACGGGACAGTCTACGAGCAGTACTTC.

The V and J genes are TRBV5-4 and TRBJ1-1; no definite D call. The CDR3 covers 13 residues. V shed 4 bases and J shed 6 bases, with 13 bases lying between them. Germline loops: CDR1 SGHNT, CDR2 YYREEE (reference sequence). CDR3 bases: TGTGCCAGCAGCGTCGTGGCCCGACCTGAAGCTTTCTTT. Translation gives CASSVVARPEAFF.

This chain connects TRBV3-1 to TRBJ2-6; possible D gene TRBD2, 6 bases. Germline CDR1 LGHDT, CDR2 YNNKEL (reference sequence). The CDR3 has 15 residues. V was cut by 1 base and J by 3 bases, with 7 bases left in between. The CDR3 DNA reads TGTGCCAGCAGCCAAGCGGGGGTTGGGGCCAACGTCCTGACTTTC. Protein product: CASSQAGVGANVLTF.

In its sample, this clonotype was seen once. V usage is TRBV15 and J usage is TRBJ2-1; TRBD2 agrees at 10 bases. The V gene's germline CDR1 is LNHNV and CDR2 YYDKDF (reference sequence). The CDR3 totals 16 residues. V lost 1 base, J lost 2 bases, and 2 bases stayed unmatched. The CDR3 spells CATSRAGLAAYNEQFF. The DNA of the CDR3 is TGTGCCACCAGCAGAGCAGGACTAGCGGCCTACAATGAGCAGTTCTTC.

This clonotype was observed a handful of times. This chain uses TRBV7-9 with TRBJ2-1; TRBD2 agrees at 12 bases. This CDR3 comprises 16 residues. J gave up 6 bases and V 4 bases, and 7 bases lay outside the gene matches. Per germline, CDR1 SEHNR and CDR2 FQNEAQ (reference sequence). The DNA for the CDR3 is TGTGCCAGCAGCTCGATCGGACTAGCGGGACTCAATGAGCAGTTCTTC. Translation: CASSSIGLAGLNEQFF.

V and J are TRBV7-2 and TRBJ1-2, with 9 bases identical to TRBD1. CDR1 is SGHTA and CDR2 is FQGNSA in the germline V gene. This CDR3 comprises 14 residues. The ends lost 4 bases at V and 6 bases at J; junction bases unmatched: 6. CDR3 nucleotides: TGTGCCAGCAGCTCCAGGACAGGGGATAATGGCTACACCTTC. This translates into CASSSRTGDNGYTF.

This clonotype was seen a few times. The V and J genes are TRBV18 and TRBJ2-7, with 9 bases that match TRBD1. The CDR3 consists of 21 residues. Germline V gene data show CDR1 as KGHSH and CDR2 as LQKENI. Trimming removed 3 bases from V and 1 base from J; junction bases left unmatched: 22. The CDR3: CASSPPGTGQRELLPSYEQYF. DNA of the CDR3: TGTGCCAGCTCACCCCCCGGGACAGGGCAAAGGGAACTACTACCTTCCTACGAGCAGTACTTC.

This rearrangement joins TRBV11-2 to TRBJ2-5; the D gene is possibly TRBD2 (7 bases). Germline CDR1 reads SGHAT; CDR2 reads FQNNGV. CDR3 length: 17 residues. V lost 1 base to trimming and J lost 2 bases, with 17 bases between them. CDR3 coding DNA: TGTGCCAGCAGCTTAGTGGGAGGGGGGCCTAATCAAGAGACCCAGTACTTC. Residues: CASSLVGGGPNQETQYF.

This clonotype appeared a few times. J is TRBJ2-1 and V is TRBV7-9, with D perhaps being TRBD1 or TRBD2 (5 bases each). Trimming took off 4 bases at V and 4 bases at J, with 8 bases between the two ends. Germline CDR1 SEHNR, CDR2 FQNEAQ (reference sequence). CDR3 length: 13 residues. For the CDR3, the DNA is TGTGCCAGCAGCTCTGAGGGGTACAATGAGCAGTTCTTC. Residues: CASSSEGYNEQFF.

V usage is TRBV6-1 and J usage is TRBJ1-2; 8 bases fit TRBD1. Germline V gene lookup returns CDR1 MNHNS and CDR2 SASEGT. CDR3 length: 15 residues. V lost 2 bases to trimming and J lost 2 bases; unmatched junction nucleotides: 4. CDR3 sequence reads: CASSEYRGGNYGYTF. For the CDR3, the DNA is TGTGCCAGCAGTGAATACAGGGGGGGCAACTATGGCTACACCTTC.

This clonotype came up a few times. The rearrangement joins TRBV4-2 to TRBJ2-1, with 9 nucleotides matching TRBD2. This CDR3 spans 18 amino acids. Trimming took 0 bases from V and 8 from J; bases not matched to a gene: 14. Germline-derived CDR1 and CDR2 are LGHNA and YNFKEQ. The CDR3: CASSQDPISGGYWDEQFF. The DNA for the CDR3 is TGTGCCAGCAGCCAAGATCCCATTAGCGGGGGATATTGGGATGAGCAGTTCTTC.

The genes are TRBV4-3 and TRBJ1-1; 7 bases align to TRBD1. CDR1 is LGHNA, CDR2 YSLEER, per germline. The V and J ends lost 4 bases and 6 bases, in that order; junction bases with no gene match: 11. This CDR3 has 15 amino acids. CDR3 amino acids: CASSPGQTSIAEAFF. As DNA, the CDR3 is TGCGCCAGCAGCCCGGGACAGACAAGTATAGCTGAAGCTTTCTTT.

This clonotype turned up a few times. This chain connects TRBV4-1 to TRBJ2-3, with 9 bases lining up with TRBD1. Trimming cost V 3 bases and J 3 bases; bases outside gene matches: 16. CDR1 MGHRA and CDR2 YSYEKL come from the germline V gene. The CDR3 consists of 19 residues. CDR3 DNA sequence: TGCGCCAGCAGCCATACGGGACAGGGTTTTCCCCCAAAGACAGATACGCAGTATTTT. Residues: CASSHTGQGFPPKTDTQYF.

This chain connects TRBV7-3 to TRBJ1-1, with 7 bases that match TRBD1. Per germline, CDR1 SGHTA and CDR2 FQGTGA. V was clipped by 5 bases and J by 4 bases; unmatched bases: 7. The CDR3 length is 14 residues. CDR3 residues: CASSTTGFFTEAFF. CDR3 DNA: TGTGCCAGCAGCACGACAGGGTTTTTCACTGAAGCTTTCTTT.

The table lists this clonotype with a few counts. The V gene is TRBV4-1, the J gene TRBJ2-7, with a tentative D call TRBD1 (5 bases). With 4 bases removed from V and 0 bases from J, the gap between germline ends came to 16 bases. CDR1 and CDR2 from the germline V gene are MGHRA and YSYEKL. The CDR3 has 16 amino acids. The DNA for the CDR3 is TGCGCCAGCAGCCTCGCCCAAGCAGGGCCCTCCTACGAGCAGTACTTC. Translating it yields CASSLAQAGPSYEQYF.

This clonotype was counted many times. J is TRBJ1-1 and V is TRBV25-1; perhaps TRBD1 as D (6 bases). Trimming removed 4 bases from V and 10 bases from J, with 13 bases in between. The CDR3 has 12 amino acids. Germline-derived CDR1 and CDR2 are MGHDK and SYGVNS. CDR3 sequence reads: CASSAATGGAFF. As DNA, the CDR3 is TGTGCCAGCAGTGCAGCGACAGGCGGAGCTTTCTTT.

The genes are TRBV4-1 and TRBJ2-1, with 7 bases lining up with TRBD2. V was clipped by 4 bases and J by 0 bases; unmatched bases: 9. This CDR3 contains 17 residues. CDR1 MGHRA and CDR2 YSYEKL come from the germline V gene. The CDR3: CASSRAGLVYSYNEQFF. The CDR3 DNA follows: TGCGCCAGCAGCCGAGCGGGACTTGTCTACTCCTACAATGAGCAGTTCTTC.

CDR3 DNA: TGCGCCAGCAGCCAAGTACTGACAGTCGTTAACTATGGCTACACCTTC. It translates to CASSQVLTVVNYGYTF. The V call is TRBV4-1, the J call TRBJ1-2; TRBD1 might be the D (5 bases). The CDR3 sequence is 16 residues long. V was clipped by 1 base and J by 1 base, with 13 bases between them. Germline V gene data show CDR1 as MGHRA and CDR2 as YSYEKL.

This rearrangement joins TRBV7-9 to TRBJ1-1; D is possibly TRBD1 (6 bases). This CDR3 comprises 14 residues. Germline values: CDR1 SEHNR, CDR2 FQNEAQ (reference sequence). The V and J ends lost 5 bases and 7 bases respectively, with 17 bases between them. The chain's CDR3 is CASSRRDIAIEAFF. The CDR3, as DNA: TGTGCCAGCAGCCGCCGGGACATAGCTATTGAAGCTTTCTTT.

J is TRBJ1-4 and V is TRBV19; 7 nucleotides line up with TRBD1. Germline CDR1 and CDR2: LNHDA and SQIVND (reference sequence). This CDR3 comprises 13 residues. V trimming: 5 bases; J trimming: 10 bases; junction bases outside the gene matches: 7. The CDR3 loop reads CASSAPGQLKLFF. CDR3 nucleotide sequence: TGTGCCAGTAGTGCCCCGGGACAGCTAAAACTGTTTTTT.

The V and J genes are TRBV7-9 and TRBJ1-5; D not resolved. Trimming pared 4 bases from V and 7 bases from J, leaving 8 bases between. This CDR3 comprises 12 residues. CDR1 and CDR2 from the germline V gene are SEHNR and FQNEAQ (reference sequence). As DNA, the CDR3 is TGTGCCAGCAGCTCAGGACTGCAGCCCCAGCATTTT. It specifies CASSSGLQPQHF.

This clonotype showed up just a few times. The chain links TRBV12-3 or TRBV12-4 to TRBJ1-5, with a possible D match to TRBD1 (6 bases). The CDR3 has 13 residues. V lost 6 bases, J lost 7 bases, and 13 bases lay in between. The CDR3 sequence is CASSPDSLQPQHF. The CDR3 DNA sequence: TGTGCCAGCAGCCCGGACAGTTTACAGCCCCAGCATTTT.

CDR3 amino acids: CSATGDREFVIEKLFF. The CDR3 DNA reads TGCAGTGCTACCGGGGACAGGGAATTTGTCATCGAAAAACTGTTTTTT. V gene TRBV20-1 combines with J gene TRBJ1-4, with TRBD1 matching over 9 bases. The CDR3 is 16 residues long. V lost 4 bases, J lost 8 bases, and 14 bases stayed unmatched. Germline V gene lookup returns CDR1 DFQATT and CDR2 SNEGSKA (reference sequence).